A single sample gave rise to the 20 T cell receptor beta chains below, sequenced in a study of T-cell memory formation after mild COVID-19. TCRdb reanalysed the 5' RACE reads using MiXCR and keeps one entry per CDR3 protein. The table has around 45,000 distinct CDR3 sequences, roughly 9.8% seen once. Sequencing was performed on PBMCs or a T cell subset sorted from them (not recorded which). The receptors originated from an adult woman who had mild COVID-19 (a few samples of this study predate the infection). Cell type and time point are not known.

The genes are TRBV27 and TRBJ2-1; D is possibly TRBD2 (6 bases). Between the trimmed V and J ends, which lost 6 bases and 5 bases, there was a span of 17 bases. CDR3 length: 15 residues. Looked up from germline, CDR1 is MNHEY and CDR2 is SMNVEV (reference sequence). The CDR3 here is CASRYGGSFNNEQFF. The CDR3 DNA sequence: TGTGCCAGCAGATATGGAGGGTCCTTTAACAATGAGCAGTTCTTC.

The CDR3 loop reads CASSLGGSDSLANQPQHF. The CDR3 region has the DNA TGTGCCAGCAGCTTGGGGGGGTCCGACTCCTTGGCGAATCAGCCCCAGCATTTT. This chain links TRBV5-4 with TRBJ1-5, with a tentative D call TRBD1 (5 bases). The V gene's germline CDR1 is SGHNT and CDR2 YYREEE (reference sequence). The CDR3 sequence is 18 residues long. V was shortened by 0 bases and J by 4 bases, with 20 bases between the two germline ends.

The V and J genes are TRBV7-2 and TRBJ2-3; possibly TRBD2 for D (6 bases). With 4 bases removed from V and 2 bases from J, the gap between germline ends came to 10 bases. The CDR3 is 14 amino acids. CDR1 and CDR2 from the germline V gene are SGHTA and FQGNSA. In nucleotides, the CDR3 is TGTGCCAGCAGCTCGGGACTCGCCACAGATACGCAGTATTTT. This gives the protein CASSSGLATDTQYF.

The chain links TRBV5-1 to TRBJ2-1; no definite D call. The germline V gene has CDR1 SGHRS and CDR2 YFSETQ. CDR3 length equals 14 residues. Trimming removed 0 bases at V and 10 bases at J, with 14 bases between. The CDR3 region is CASSLGASDVEQFF. DNA for the CDR3: TGCGCCAGCAGCTTGGGCGCCTCGGATGTGGAGCAGTTCTTC.

This clonotype was counted ten times or more. The rearrangement joins TRBV7-9 to TRBJ1-1; 11 positions match TRBD1. V dropped 5 bases and J dropped 2; count of bases not matched to a gene: 10. Germline V CDR1 and CDR2: SEHNR, FQNEAQ (reference sequence). The CDR3 loop spans 17 amino acids. This chain's CDR3 is CASSPPFGQGANTEAFF. In DNA form, the CDR3 reads TGTGCCAGCAGCCCACCCTTTGGACAGGGGGCCAACACTGAAGCTTTCTTT.

There are a few counts of this clonotype. This chain joins TRBV29-1 and TRBJ2-2, with D perhaps matching TRBD2 (5 bases). Germline CDR1 and CDR2: SQVTM and ANQGSEA. The CDR3 sequence is 13 residues long. V shed 6 bases and J shed 0 bases, with 8 bases lying between them. Here the CDR3 reads CSVRATNTGELFF. The CDR3 region has the DNA TGCAGCGTGCGGGCTACGAACACCGGGGAGCTGTTTTTT.

This chain uses TRBV4-3 with TRBJ1-2, with D maybe TRBD1 (5 bases). Trimming removed 0 bases from V and 7 bases from J, with 12 bases in between. In germline, CDR1 is LGHNA, CDR2 YSLEER. This CDR3 region has 14 residues. CDR3 bases: TGCGCCAGCAGCCAAGATCTGCAGGGTGGTGGCTACACCTTC. It yields the protein CASSQDLQGGGYTF.

The genes are TRBV18 and TRBJ2-1; D unclear. The germline CDR1 and CDR2 sequences are KGHSH and LQKENI. Deletions cut 3 bases from V and 15 bases from J, with 18 bases between. This CDR3 comprises 13 residues. CDR3 nucleotide sequence: TGTGCCAGCTCACCCACCAACGCTGGAAAACCGTTCTTC. This sequence encodes CASSPTNAGKPFF.

This clonotype has just a few counts. This chain connects TRBV9 to TRBJ1-5; a possible D gene is TRBD1 (6 bases). The length of the CDR3 is 15 residues. The germline V gene encodes CDR1 SGDLS and CDR2 YYNGEE. Between the trimmed V and J ends, which lost 3 bases and 3 bases, there was a span of 13 bases. CDR3 nucleotide sequence: TGTGCCAGCAGCGCGGGGGGGCGTATCAATCAGCCCCAGCATTTT. This codes for CASSAGGRINQPQHF.

There are a few counts of this clonotype. The junction differs from germline at one of its ends, possibly a read error. The chain links TRBV7-7 to TRBJ2-2; D is unclear. Germline V gene sequence: CDR1 SSHAT, CDR2 FNYEAQ (reference sequence). CDR3 length equals 16 residues. CDR3: CASSFYPSPNTGELFF. DNA of the CDR3: TGTGCTAGCAGCTTTTATCCGTCACCGAACACCGGGGAGCTGTTTTTT.

This clonotype was seen a single time. The rearrangement links TRBV7-2 to TRBJ2-1; D is undetermined. The CDR3 is 12 amino acids. Germline V gives CDR1 SGHTA, CDR2 FQGNSA. V was pared by 3 bases and J by 10 bases, with 10 bases between. Here the CDR3 DNA reads TGTGCCAGCAGCTTCGGACGTGTGGAGCAGTTCTTC. It is translated as CASSFGRVEQFF.

As regards this clonotype: The junction differs from germline at one of its ends, possibly a read error. The V call is TRBV7-2, the J call TRBJ2-1; 10 bases are shared with TRBD2. Germline V gene lookup returns CDR1 SGHTA and CDR2 FQGNSA. This CDR3 region has 15 residues. CDR3 loop: CASSSSGGAFNDQFF. The CDR3 bases are TGTGCCAGCAGCTCGAGCGGGGGGGCCTTTAATGACCAGTTCTTC.

This clonotype was counted many times. This sequence joins TRBV28 and TRBJ2-7; 9 positions match TRBD1. Germline CDR1 is MDHEN and CDR2 is SYDVKM. This CDR3 contains 13 residues. V dropped 9 bases and J dropped 3; count of bases not matched to a gene: 6. CDR3 bases: TGTGCCAGTAACCGGGACAGGGACTACGAGCAGTACTTC. It encodes CASNRDRDYEQYF.

This clonotype appeared many times. This chain connects TRBV4-1 to TRBJ2-1, with 12 bases aligning to TRBD2. Germline-derived CDR1 and CDR2 are MGHRA and YSYEKL. The ends lost 1 base at V and 8 bases at J; junction bases unmatched: 6. CDR3 length: 16 amino acids. CDR3 nucleotides: TGCGCCAGCAGCCAAGCTCTAGCGGGGGGGCCTGATGAGCAGTTCTTC. It codes for CASSQALAGGPDEQFF.

The rearrangement uses TRBV18 and TRBJ2-7; TRBD1 might be the D (6 bases). From germline, CDR1 is KGHSH and CDR2 LQKENI. V shed 2 bases and J shed 3 bases, with 11 bases lying between them. This CDR3 spans 14 amino acids. CDR3 sequence reads: CASSPYRVLYEQYF. DNA for the CDR3: TGTGCCAGCTCACCATACAGGGTACTCTACGAGCAGTACTTC.

This clonotype came up many times. The rearrangement links TRBV2 to TRBJ2-7; 10 nucleotides line up with TRBD1. V shed 6 bases, J shed 1 base, and the junction held 9 bases outside the gene matches. This CDR3 comprises 16 residues. Germline CDR1 is SNHLY and CDR2 is FYNNEI. CDR3 DNA: TGTGCCAGCAGGGACCCGGGACAGGGGTTTTCCTACGAGCAGTACTTC. Protein sequence: CASRDPGQGFSYEQYF.

This clonotype has more than one count but fewer than ten. The V and J genes are TRBV27 and TRBJ1-1, with D possibly being TRBD1 (6 bases). The germline V gene encodes CDR1 MNHEY and CDR2 SMNVEV (reference sequence). V lost 7 bases and J lost 1, with 13 bases in between. The CDR3 is made up of 14 amino acids. The CDR3 sequence: CASTQLQGNTEAFF. In nucleotides, the CDR3 is TGTGCCAGCACCCAATTACAGGGGAACACTGAAGCTTTCTTT.

This clonotype has more than one count but fewer than ten. The chain joins TRBV20-1 to TRBJ2-3; D tentatively fits TRBD1 or TRBD2 (6 bases each). There are 16 residues in the CDR3. With 4 bases removed from V and 4 bases from J, the gap between germline ends came to 21 bases. Germline CDR1 is DFQATT and CDR2 is SNEGSKA (reference sequence). The CDR3 is CSAIGDPRGVSDTQYF. CDR3 in DNA: TGCAGTGCTATCGGGGACCCTAGGGGGGTCTCAGATACGCAGTATTTT.

This clonotype was counted between two and nine times. This rearrangement joins TRBV30 to TRBJ1-1, with 10 bases lining up with TRBD1. Trimming took 3 bases from V and 7 from J; bases not matched to a gene: 11. This CDR3 has 15 amino acids. In germline, CDR1 is GTSNPN, CDR2 SVGIG (reference sequence). The CDR3 protein is CAWRFLDRGEGEAFF. CDR3 sequence (DNA): TGTGCCTGGAGATTCCTGGACAGGGGGGAGGGTGAAGCTTTCTTT. Full variable domain (outside the CDR3, taken from reference TRBV30 and TRBJ1-1): SQTIHQWPATLVQPVGSPLSLECTVEGTSNPNLYWYRQAAGRGLQLLFYSVGIGQISSEVPQNLSASRPQDRQFILSSKKLLLSDSGFYLCAWRFLDRGEGEAFFGQGTRLTVV.

CDR3 sequence: CASSLATETGELFF. The CDR3 DNA follows: TGTGCCAGCAGTTTGGCAACCGAAACCGGGGAGCTGTTTTTT. The J gene is TRBJ2-2, the V gene TRBV12-3 or TRBV12-4; D is unclear. The CDR3 is made up of 14 amino acids. The ends were cut back, 3 bases at V and 5 bases at J, with 10 bases in the middle.